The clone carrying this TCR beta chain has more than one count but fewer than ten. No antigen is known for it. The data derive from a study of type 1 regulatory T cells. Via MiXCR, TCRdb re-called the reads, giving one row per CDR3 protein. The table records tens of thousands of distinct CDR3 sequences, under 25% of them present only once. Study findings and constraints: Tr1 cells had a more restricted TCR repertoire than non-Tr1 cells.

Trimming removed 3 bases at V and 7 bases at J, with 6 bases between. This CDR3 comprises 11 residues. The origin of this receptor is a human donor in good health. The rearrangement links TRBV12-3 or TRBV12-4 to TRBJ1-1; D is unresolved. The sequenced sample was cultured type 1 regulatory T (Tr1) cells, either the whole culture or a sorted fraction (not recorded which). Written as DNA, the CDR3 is TGTGCCAGCAGTTTCCGCCTTGAAGCTTTCTTT. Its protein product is CASSFRLEAFF.